A selection of T cell receptor beta chains follows, all from one sample in a study of T cells in Graves' hyperthyroidism and ophthalmopathy. TCRdb called the multiplex PCR reads again in MiXCR, with one record for every CDR3 protein. This sample carries 500,000 to 550,000 distinct CDR3 sequences, around 20% of them seen once, and the ten largest clones take 47%. The sequenced sample was blood. The receptors shown here come from a man in his forties with Graves' ophthalmopathy. CDR3s include the opening cysteine and the closing phenylalanine or tryptophan. A D gene is named only where the DNA matches it firmly. Not every row has a clone size; where given, it reads once, few, many or a size class.

>-|TRBJ2-1|-|TRBV7-2
CASSLGRGLINEQFF
TGTGCCAGCAGCTTGGGACGAGGACTGATCAATGAGCAGTTCTTC
>TRBD2|TRBJ2-3|few|TRBV12-3/TRBV12-4
CASSLGPSGSGDTQYF
TGTGCCAGCAGTTTAGGCCCTAGCGGGAGCGGAGATACGCAGTATTTT
>-|TRBJ1-1|many|TRBV9
CASSVGANTEAFF
TGTGCCAGCAGCGTAGGAGCGAACACTGAAGCTTTCTTT
>-|TRBJ2-5|-|TRBV19
CASNMGETQYF
TGTGCCAGTAATATGGGAGAGACCCAGTACTTC
>-|TRBJ2-5|many|TRBV27
CASSPSGSWTTETQYF
TGTGCCAGCAGTCCCTCCGGCAGCTGGACGACGGAGACCCAGTACTTC
>-|TRBJ1-5|-|TRBV6-1
CASIPGEGNNQPQHF
TGTGCCAGCATTCCTGGAGAGGGGAACAATCAGCCCCAGCATTTT
>TRBD1|TRBJ2-3|many|TRBV18
CASSPRGQGTDTQYF
TGTGCCAGCTCACCTCGCGGACAGGGCACAGATACGCAGTATTTT
>TRBD1|TRBJ2-7|few|TRBV7-8
CASRYGQGYEQYF
TGTGCCAGCAGATACGGACAGGGCTACGAGCAGTACTTC
>-|TRBJ2-1|few|TRBV7-9
CASSLGTESSYNEQFF
TGTGCCAGCAGCTTAGGTACCGAAAGCTCCTACAATGAGCAGTTCTTC
>-|TRBJ2-3|few|TRBV3-1
CASRGGGSNTQYF
TGTGCCAGCAGAGGGGGGGGTTCGAATACGCAGTATTTT